This is a list of T cell receptor beta chains from one sample in a study of T cells expressing NK-cell markers. After re-calling the 5' RACE reads, TCRdb lists one entry per CDR3 protein, DNA absent. This listing includes approximately 550,000 distinct CDR3 sequences. Sequencing was performed on blood T cells: a sorted CD56 or NKG2C T cell subset, CD4+ or CD8+ T cells, or bulk PBMC T cells (not recorded which). The origin of the receptors is a man younger than 35 in good health. Both conserved end residues are part of each CDR3.

j_gene: TRBJ2-5
v_gene: TRBV20-1
CDR3aa: CSAIPLDRGETQYF

j_gene: TRBJ2-7
v_gene: TRBV7-9
CDR3aa: CASSLGQDPKGEQYF

j_gene: TRBJ2-1
v_gene: TRBV5-4
CDR3aa: CASSLVPGEQFF

j_gene: TRBJ2-7
v_gene: TRBV20-1
CDR3aa: CSAPTIMGRGQDSYEQYF

j_gene: TRBJ1-3
v_gene: TRBV9
CDR3aa: CASSVATWDRGGNTIYF

j_gene: TRBJ1-6
v_gene: TRBV5-5
CDR3aa: CASSSASPLHF

j_gene: TRBJ2-1
v_gene: TRBV7-2
CDR3aa: CASSLTSGRWSNEQFF

j_gene: TRBJ2-5
v_gene: TRBV5-5
CDR3aa: CASSFFYAETQYF

j_gene: TRBJ1-5
v_gene: TRBV12-3/TRBV12-4
CDR3aa: CASSPDGRLGQPQHF

j_gene: TRBJ2-5
v_gene: TRBV20-1
CDR3aa: CSASSGTLPTQYF

j_gene: TRBJ2-5
v_gene: TRBV25-1
CDR3aa: CATKKQGLGVETQYF

j_gene: TRBJ1-4
v_gene: TRBV6-5
CDR3aa: CASSYSISEKLFF

j_gene: TRBJ2-3
v_gene: TRBV21-1
CDR3aa: CASSKWKGLLQSTDTQYF

j_gene: TRBJ2-1
v_gene: TRBV27
CDR3aa: CASSLGRDYEQFF

j_gene: TRBJ2-2
v_gene: TRBV18
CDR3aa: CASSPPQGQNTGELFF

j_gene: TRBJ2-5
v_gene: TRBV20-1
CDR3aa: CSATQLTSGERFGTQYF

j_gene: TRBJ2-7
v_gene: TRBV20-1
CDR3aa: CSASSGTGITYEQYF

j_gene: TRBJ2-1
v_gene: TRBV29-1
CDR3aa: CSVEEQGGNEQFF

j_gene: TRBJ2-5
v_gene: TRBV30
CDR3aa: CAWSVGTRSLRGETQYF

j_gene: TRBJ1-1
v_gene: TRBV7-9
CDR3aa: CASSLNTGGVTEAFF

j_gene: TRBJ1-3
v_gene: TRBV10-3
CDR3aa: CAIMVPSGNTIYF

j_gene: TRBJ2-1
v_gene: TRBV25-1
CDR3aa: CASSEENRGSYNEQFF

j_gene: TRBJ2-7
v_gene: TRBV6-1
CDR3aa: CASSETQAGTSGNNEQYF

j_gene: TRBJ2-3
v_gene: TRBV29-1
CDR3aa: CSVPKARDPQDTQYF

j_gene: TRBJ2-3
v_gene: TRBV6-2/TRBV6-3
CDR3aa: CASSYLLELGTDTQYF

j_gene: TRBJ1-2
v_gene: TRBV11-2
CDR3aa: CASSSGTQDRAGKFYGYTF

j_gene: TRBJ2-4
v_gene: TRBV9
CDR3aa: CASSPASGRFQAKNIQYF

j_gene: TRBJ2-1
v_gene: TRBV2
CDR3aa: CASSEALETSGNNEQFF

j_gene: TRBJ1-2
v_gene: TRBV5-1
CDR3aa: CASSFEVPPGYTF

j_gene: TRBJ1-4
v_gene: TRBV20-1
CDR3aa: CSARIGASNEKLFF

j_gene: TRBJ2-1
v_gene: TRBV24-1
CDR3aa: CATRGRGSSYNEQFF

j_gene: TRBJ2-1
v_gene: TRBV9
CDR3aa: CASSPTRTSGNEQFF

j_gene: TRBJ1-1
v_gene: TRBV6-1
CDR3aa: CATQPFGTLGTEAFF

j_gene: TRBJ2-4
v_gene: TRBV11-2
CDR3aa: CASSLVGLAGGEIAKNIQYF

j_gene: TRBJ1-4
v_gene: TRBV29-1
CDR3aa: CSVTGSKANEKLFF

j_gene: TRBJ2-5
v_gene: TRBV10-3
CDR3aa: CAIKPFRGQETQYF

j_gene: TRBJ1-1
v_gene: TRBV28
CDR3aa: CASSFPQATREAFF

j_gene: TRBJ1-1
v_gene: TRBV2
CDR3aa: CASSESGTYTEAFF

j_gene: TRBJ2-1
v_gene: TRBV4-3
CDR3aa: CASSQDLRLNNEQFF

j_gene: TRBJ2-1
v_gene: TRBV5-5
CDR3aa: CASSKRPDSYNEQFF

j_gene: TRBJ2-3
v_gene: TRBV29-1
CDR3aa: CSVARFHSLRSGADTQYF